This passage covers 18 T cell receptor beta chains from one sample sequenced in a study of blood T cell repertoires in COVID-19. Sequencing was performed with immunoSEQ multiplex PCR; in TCRdb, only in-frame clones are kept and a portion is missing. The sample comprises approximately 330,000 clones, roughly 86% of which are singletons, and around 8.9% rests with the top ten. The material sequenced was peripheral blood. The receptors here all came from a young man with COVID-19, enrolled during active disease.

This chain links TRBV28 with TRBJ2-7; 8 positions agree with TRBD1. The ends lost 2 bases at V and 4 bases at J; junction bases unmatched: 7. The CDR3 is made up of 15 amino acids. Germline CDR1 MDHEN, CDR2 SYDVKM. CDR3 in DNA: TGTGCCAGCAGTTTAAGACAGGGGCTTATTTACGAGCAGTACTTC. Protein product: CASSLRQGLIYEQYF.

V is TRBV5-6 and J is TRBJ1-5; D call uncertain. Germline CDR1 SGHDT, CDR2 YYEEEE. There are 16 residues in the CDR3. V gave up 3 bases and J gave up 0 bases, with 13 bases separating them. CDR3 in amino acids: CASSYRGSYSNQPQHF. CDR3 bases: TGTGCCAGCAGCTACCGAGGGTCCTATAGCAATCAGCCCCAGCATTTT.

This chain links TRBV7-9 with TRBJ1-4; weak D call: TRBD1 (5 bases). The length of the CDR3 is 16 residues. In germline, CDR1 is SEHNR, CDR2 FQNEAQ (reference sequence). The V end lost 0 bases, the J end lost 5 bases, and 13 bases lay between the germline ends. The DNA for the CDR3 is TGTGCCAGCAGCTTAGCCTGGGGGGGGTCCAATGAAAAACTGTTTTTT. It yields the protein CASSLAWGGSNEKLFF.

The chain joins TRBV19 to TRBJ2-1, with TRBD1 matching over 9 bases. The CDR3 covers 21 residues. V lost 11 bases and J lost 7; bases outside the gene matches: 33. Germline loops: CDR1 LNHDA, CDR2 SQIVND (reference sequence). CDR3 nucleotides: TGTGCCTCGTCCGGGACAGGGTTCGTTTTGAGGATCGGCGGGAGCGGAAATGAGCAGTTCTTC. Translation: CASSGTGFVLRIGGSGNEQFF.

There are a few counts of this clone. This rearrangement joins TRBV7-2 to TRBJ2-3, with D perhaps matching TRBD2 (7 bases). The CDR3 totals 16 residues. CDR1 and CDR2 (germline): SGHTA, FQGNSA. V dropped 1 base and J dropped 5 bases, with 16 bases sitting between them. CDR3 sequence (DNA): TGTGCCAGCAGCTTAGGAGGGGGGGGCCTTCTAGATACGCAGTATTTT. Translating gives CASSLGGGGLLDTQYF.

This rearrangement joins TRBV18 to TRBJ2-5, with a weak D call TRBD1 (7 bases). This CDR3 is built from 15 residues. Trimming pared 3 bases from V and 5 bases from J, leaving 16 bases between. Germline V gene lookup returns CDR1 KGHSH and CDR2 LQKENI. The CDR3 reads CASSPETGRLETQYF. CDR3 DNA: TGTGCCAGCTCACCCGAGACAGGGAGGCTTGAGACCCAGTACTTC.

This clone has a count of ten or more. J is TRBJ1-6 and V is TRBV7-6, with D possibly matching TRBD1 (6 bases). This CDR3 contains 15 residues. Germline assignment: CDR1 SGHVS and CDR2 FNYEAQ. V lost 9 bases to trimming and J lost 0 bases, with 12 bases between them. Here the CDR3 DNA reads TGTGCCAGAGCAGGGGATAGCTCCTATAATTCACCCCTCCACTTT. Its translation: CARAGDSSYNSPLHF.

The chain combines TRBV7-2 with TRBJ1-5, with D possibly matching TRBD1 (6 bases). CDR3 length: 14 amino acids. Germline CDR1 and CDR2: SGHTA and FQGNSA. Deletions cut 5 bases from V and 3 bases from J, with 11 bases between. For the CDR3, the DNA is TGTGCCAGCAGCCAGACAGGATTCAATCAGCCCCAGCATTTT. This translates into CASSQTGFNQPQHF.

This rearrangement joins TRBV15 to TRBJ1-2; D is unclear. Germline CDR1 reads LNHNV; CDR2 reads YYDKDF (reference sequence). The CDR3 covers 15 residues. V lost 1 base and J lost 6, with 15 bases in between. CDR3 DNA: TGTGCCACCAGCAGAGTAGGCCGTACGAGGGATGGCTACACCTTC. This encodes CATSRVGRTRDGYTF.

This chain links TRBV6-5 with TRBJ2-7; perhaps TRBD1 as D (6 bases). There are 16 residues in the CDR3. Germline lookup yields CDR1 MNHEY and CDR2 SVGAGI. V was shortened by 0 bases and J by 1 base, with 13 bases between the two germline ends. CDR3 region: CASSYSIPDRSYEQYF. The CDR3 nucleotides are TGTGCCAGCAGTTACTCGATACCCGACAGGTCCTACGAGCAGTACTTC.

This rearrangement joins TRBV11-2 to TRBJ2-1; D is perhaps TRBD1 (6 bases). Trimming took off 4 bases at V and 2 bases at J, with 12 bases between the two ends. Per the germline V gene, CDR1 is SGHAT and CDR2 is FQNNGV. The CDR3 consists of 15 residues. The chain's CDR3 is CASSSNRVPYNEQFF. CDR3 in DNA: TGTGCCAGCAGCTCCAACAGGGTCCCCTACAATGAGCAGTTCTTC.

V and J are TRBV27 and TRBJ2-7; TRBD1 matches 11 bases. After removal of 6 bases from V and 4 bases from J, the junction contained 5 bases not matched to a gene. The CDR3 sequence is 14 residues long. Germline V CDR1 and CDR2: MNHEY, SMNVEV (reference sequence). The CDR3 DNA reads as TGTGCCAGCAGCTCCGGGACAGGGGGATACGAGCAGTACTTC. It translates to CASSSGTGGYEQYF.

The CDR3 protein is CSASSRTGTEAFF. The CDR3 nucleotides read TGCAGTGCTAGTTCCAGAACGGGGACTGAAGCTTTCTTT. The chain has TRBV20-1 and TRBJ1-1; D gene ambiguous. The CDR3 extends over 13 amino acids. Germline V gives CDR1 DFQATT, CDR2 SNEGSKA (reference sequence). The V end was cut by 3 bases, the J end by 5 bases, with 13 bases between.

The chain carries TRBV4-3 and TRBJ2-1, with a tentative D call TRBD1 (6 bases). The V and J ends lost 3 bases and 1 base respectively, with 19 bases between them. The germline gives CDR1 LGHNA, CDR2 YSLEER. The CDR3 spans 18 residues. CDR3 loop: CASSHLPYQGQSYNEQFF. As DNA, the CDR3 is TGCGCCAGCAGCCATCTTCCCTACCAGGGGCAGTCCTACAATGAGCAGTTCTTC.

The chain recombines TRBV28 with TRBJ2-7, with 8 bases matching TRBD1. The J segment lost 1 base and the V segment lost 5 bases, leaving 10 bases of the junction unmatched. The CDR3 runs to 16 residues. CDR1 and CDR2 (germline): MDHEN, SYDVKM. CDR3 protein: CASSVQGAAASYEQYF. The CDR3 DNA follows: TGTGCCAGCAGTGTCCAGGGGGCCGCGGCTTCCTACGAGCAGTACTTC.

This sequence joins TRBV2 and TRBJ2-5; 9 nucleotides match TRBD1. The CDR3 contains 14 residues. Germline V CDR1 and CDR2: SNHLY, FYNNEI. Trimming cost V 5 bases and J 3 bases; bases outside gene matches: 4. CDR3 protein: CASSLDRGEETQYF. The CDR3 nucleotides are TGTGCCAGCAGTTTGGACAGGGGAGAAGAGACCCAGTACTTC.

V usage is TRBV5-8 and J usage is TRBJ2-7; the match to TRBD2 covers 14 bases. Germline CDR1 SGHTS, CDR2 YDEGEE. The CDR3 contains 17 residues. V gave up 2 bases and J gave up 6 bases; unmatched junction bases: 10. The CDR3 loop reads CASSFSGTSGGGFEQYF. DNA for the CDR3: TGTGCCAGCAGCTTCTCCGGGACTAGCGGGGGAGGATTCGAGCAGTACTTC.

The CDR3 sequence: CASSDTRRGGDTEAFF. CDR3 nucleotide sequence: TGTGCCAGCAGTGACACTCGAAGGGGGGGTGACACTGAAGCTTTCTTT. The J gene is TRBJ1-1, the V gene TRBV6-1, with D maybe TRBD1 (6 bases). V lost 3 bases, J lost 3 bases, and 17 bases lay in between. Germline assignment: CDR1 MNHNS and CDR2 SASEGT. The CDR3 loop spans 16 amino acids.